These 10 T cell receptor beta chains share one sample of origin, sequenced in a study of T cells in Graves' hyperthyroidism and ophthalmopathy. The source material, RNA transcripts, was used to amplify TCR beta CDR3 regions. During a first-round RT-PCR of the TCR CDR3, the HTBI primer set was used. TCRdb reprocessed the multiplex PCR reads with MiXCR, giving one entry per CDR3 protein. The data contain hundreds of thousands of distinct CDR3 sequences, approximately 15% of them singletons. The material sequenced was blood. These receptors all come from a woman in her twenties or thirties with Graves' hyperthyroidism.

There are a few counts of this clonotype. V and J are TRBV20-1 and TRBJ1-5, with no clear D. Per germline, CDR1 DFQATT and CDR2 SNEGSKA (reference sequence). Trimming pared 0 bases from V and 3 bases from J, leaving 12 bases between. CDR3 size: 15 residues. In nucleotides, the CDR3 is TGCAGTGCTAGAGATCCTGGGTTTTTCAATCAGCCCCAGCATTTT. It specifies CSARDPGFFNQPQHF.

This clonotype came up many times. This chain uses TRBV7-9 with TRBJ2-4; D tentatively fits TRBD1 or TRBD2 (5 bases each). This CDR3 has 18 amino acids. The germline V and J ends were trimmed by 3 bases and 2 bases, with 20 bases remaining between them. Germline V lookup: CDR1 SEHNR, CDR2 FQNEAQ (reference sequence). As DNA, the CDR3 is TGTGCCAGCAGCTTTGACGCTGGGACCCTGGGGACCAAAAACATTCAGTACTTC. Protein sequence: CASSFDAGTLGTKNIQYF.

This clonotype appeared a few times. The chain recombines TRBV7-9 with TRBJ2-5; TRBD1 agrees at 7 bases. V lost 5 bases and J lost 2; bases outside the gene matches: 8. This CDR3 is 15 amino acids long. Germline V gives CDR1 SEHNR, CDR2 FQNEAQ (reference sequence). This chain's CDR3 is CASSLWDSRQETQYF. Here the CDR3 DNA reads TGTGCCAGCAGCCTATGGGACAGCAGACAAGAGACCCAGTACTTC.

There are a few counts of this clonotype. J is TRBJ2-1 and V is TRBV6-1; 8 nucleotides agree with TRBD1. Germline assignment: CDR1 MNHNS and CDR2 SASEGT. Losses at the gene ends were 3 bases for V and 9 bases for J; bases not matched to a gene: 7. This CDR3 is 14 amino acids long. CDR3 region: CASSDTQGAPEQFF. The DNA of the CDR3 is TGTGCCAGCAGTGACACTCAGGGGGCTCCTGAGCAGTTCTTC.

The chain couples TRBV11-2 to TRBJ2-3; 9 bases map to TRBD2. The germline V gene encodes CDR1 SGHAT and CDR2 FQNNGV. The CDR3 runs to 19 residues. V shed 6 bases and J 3 bases; nucleotides not matched to a gene: 19. The DNA for the CDR3 is TGTGCCAGCAGGCCGGCTGTGAGATTGGCGGGAGGGCCTACAGATACGCAGTATTTT. Translating gives CASRPAVRLAGGPTDTQYF. Full variable domain (outside the CDR3, taken from reference TRBV11-2 and TRBJ2-3): EAGVAQSPRYKIIEKRQSVAFWCNPISGHATLYWYQQILGQGPKLLIQFQNNGVVDDSQLPKDRFSAERLKGVDSTLKIQPAKLEDSAVYLCASRPAVRLAGGPTDTQYFGPGTRLTVL.

J is TRBJ1-2 and V is TRBV29-1; TRBD1 agrees at 7 bases. V was pared by 4 bases and J by 5 bases, with 7 bases of the junction left unmatched. The CDR3 consists of 13 residues. The germline gives CDR1 SQVTM, CDR2 ANQGSEA. CDR3 residues: CSVAPGQKYGYTF. The CDR3 nucleotides read TGCAGCGTTGCCCCGGGACAGAAGTATGGCTACACCTTC.

The V and J genes are TRBV7-8 and TRBJ2-3, with 8 bases identical to TRBD1. V shed 3 bases, J shed 2 bases, and the junction held 7 bases outside the gene matches. The CDR3 sequence is 16 residues long. In germline, CDR1 is SGHVS, CDR2 FQNEAQ. The CDR3 DNA reads as TGTGCCAGCAGCTTCCACGGACAGGGCCCCACAGATACGCAGTATTTT. This encodes CASSFHGQGPTDTQYF.

This clonotype has ten or more counts. The chain combines TRBV20-1 with TRBJ2-7, with TRBD1 matching 9 bases. V lost 6 bases to trimming and J lost 3 bases; unmatched junction nucleotides: 9. Germline V CDR1 and CDR2: DFQATT, SNEGSKA (reference sequence). The CDR3 spans 14 residues. CDR3 region: CSAQPGQGVYEQYF. The DNA of the CDR3 is TGCAGTGCACAACCGGGACAGGGCGTCTACGAGCAGTACTTC.

There are many counts of this clonotype. The chain has TRBV7-9 and TRBJ2-1; D possibly corresponds to TRBD1 (5 bases). CDR1 SEHNR and CDR2 FQNEAQ come from the germline V gene (reference sequence). The CDR3 length is 13 residues. V was clipped by 5 bases and J by 5 bases, with 10 bases between them. CDR3 residues: CASSPRQNNEQFF. CDR3 coding DNA: TGTGCCAGCAGCCCTAGACAGAACAATGAGCAGTTCTTC.

This clonotype was seen many times. The rearrangement uses TRBV9 and TRBJ2-3; 10 bases map to TRBD1. Trimming at V came to 3 bases and at J to 4 bases, leaving 8 bases not matched to a gene. This CDR3 is built from 16 residues. Germline CDR1 reads SGDLS; CDR2 reads YYNGEE. Here the CDR3 reads CASSGPGQGIADTQYF. In nucleotides, the CDR3 is TGTGCCAGCAGCGGACCGGGACAGGGGATTGCAGATACGCAGTATTTT.